Presented here are 32 T cell receptor beta chains from one specimen sequenced in a study of shared clonotypes between healthy human individuals. Produced via immunoSEQ multiplex PCR; TCRdb's table is partial and in-frame only. The table includes approximately 710,000 clones, about 90% detected once. Material for sequencing was memory CD8+ T cells from PBMCs. Specified subset: CD45RO+ cells pooled with CCR7-negative TemRA cells. The receptor set was obtained from a man younger than 30 in good health. Some clones in this sample may be carry-over from other donors' samples.

The chain joins TRBV27 to TRBJ1-5; 9 bases fit TRBD1. V was clipped by 4 bases and J by 5 bases; unmatched bases: 9. The V gene's germline CDR1 is MNHEY and CDR2 SMNVEV (reference sequence). The CDR3 spans 16 residues. The CDR3 region is CASSSRGGQGYQPQHF. The CDR3 DNA follows: TGTGCCAGCAGTTCCAGGGGGGGACAGGGCTATCAGCCCCAGCATTTT.

V and J are TRBV5-1 and TRBJ2-1; 7 bases align to TRBD2. CDR3 size: 16 residues. V lost 0 bases to trimming and J lost 4 bases; unmatched junction nucleotides: 7. The germline V gene encodes CDR1 SGHRS and CDR2 YFSETQ. The CDR3 sequence: CASSLGRERGYNEQFF. CDR3 nucleotide sequence: TGCGCCAGCAGCTTGGGGCGGGAGAGAGGGTACAATGAGCAGTTCTTC.

On this clone: The same CDR3 also results from other DNA sequences found in this sample. This rearrangement joins TRBV7-3 to TRBJ1-1; no clear D. The CDR3 is made up of 13 amino acids. CDR1 and CDR2 from the germline V gene are SGHTA and FQGTGA. The ends were cut back, 1 base at V and 1 base at J, with 4 bases in the middle. The DNA for the CDR3 is TGTGCCAGCAGCTTAAATGGGAACACTGAAGCTTTCTTT. Protein product: CASSLNGNTEAFF.

The CDR3 protein is CASSPTRDRYNEQFF. CDR3 in DNA: TGTGCCAGCAGCCCGACCCGCGACAGATACAATGAGCAGTTCTTC. The V gene is TRBV11-2, the J gene TRBJ2-1; maybe TRBD1 (5 bases). Per germline, CDR1 SGHAT and CDR2 FQNNGV. V was cut by 5 bases and J by 4 bases, with 15 bases left in between. The CDR3 is 15 residues long. The full variable domain, rest sourced from reference TRBV11-2 and TRBJ2-1, is EAGVAQSPRYKIIEKRQSVAFWCNPISGHATLYWYQQILGQGPKLLIQFQNNGVVDDSQLPKDRFSAERLKGVDSTLKIQPAKLEDSAVYLCASSPTRDRYNEQFFGPGTRLTVL.

The CDR3 region is CASCIRGPPAAQYF. In nucleotides, the CDR3 is TGTGCCAGCTGTATACGGGGCCCCCCTGCGGCCCAGTACTTC. The rearrangement uses TRBV27 and TRBJ2-5; D is perhaps TRBD1 or TRBD2 (5 bases each). V was cut by 8 bases and J by 9 bases, with 22 bases left in between. Germline V lookup: CDR1 MNHEY, CDR2 SMNVEV (reference sequence). CDR3 length equals 14 residues.

The V call is TRBV6-4, the J call TRBJ1-3, with D hard to call. The CDR3 runs 14 residues. V lost 2 bases to trimming and J lost 8 bases, with 13 bases between them. Looked up from germline, CDR1 is MRHNA and CDR2 is SNTAGT. The CDR3 spells CASSDHVNRDTIYF. DNA for the CDR3: TGTGCCAGCAGTGACCACGTTAATCGGGACACCATATATTTT.

This clone was recorded only once. The CDR3: CASSFGYSNQPQHF. The DNA of the CDR3 is TGTGCCAGCAGTTTTGGGTATAGCAATCAGCCCCAGCATTTT. The rearrangement uses TRBV28 and TRBJ1-5; D gene unclear. V was cut by 3 bases and J by 0 bases, with 6 bases left in between. In germline, CDR1 is MDHEN, CDR2 SYDVKM. The CDR3 is 14 residues long.

The rearrangement uses TRBV29-1 and TRBJ1-2, with D possibly matching TRBD1 (5 bases). The CDR3 contains 16 residues. Per germline, CDR1 SQVTM and CDR2 ANQGSEA. Between the trimmed V and J ends, which lost 4 bases and 7 bases, there was a span of 25 bases. The CDR3 DNA follows: TGCAGCGTTGTACCCTCGAGGGGCCCGGGAGTAGGTGGCTACACCTTC. Its protein is CSVVPSRGPGVGGYTF.

The chain has TRBV28 and TRBJ1-5; possible D gene TRBD1, 5 bases. The germline V gene encodes CDR1 MDHEN and CDR2 SYDVKM. This CDR3 has 14 amino acids. Trimming removed 8 bases from V and 7 bases from J, with 18 bases in between. The CDR3 sequence is CASESGTSRQPQHF. CDR3 nucleotides: TGTGCCAGCGAGTCGGGGACCTCGAGGCAGCCCCAGCATTTT.

This chain links TRBV11-2 with TRBJ2-1; 9 bases align to TRBD1. The CDR3 extends over 15 amino acids. The V gene's germline CDR1 is SGHAT and CDR2 FQNNGV. The junction had 9 bases not matched to a gene; V was cut back by 5 bases and J by 7 bases. CDR3 DNA: TGTGCCAGCAGCCCACGGACAGGGGTTTTTAATGAGCAGTTCTTC. Protein: CASSPRTGVFNEQFF.

There are many counts of this clone. This chain uses TRBV11-2 with TRBJ2-7, with 7 bases lining up with TRBD2. Germline CDR1 and CDR2: SGHAT and FQNNGV. The V gene end was trimmed by 3 bases and the J gene end by 0 bases; junction bases not matched to a gene: 11. The CDR3 runs 17 residues. Here the CDR3 DNA reads TGTGCCAGCAGCTTGGGGGGGGGACCCAGAACCTCCTACGAGCAGTACTTC. Translated: CASSLGGGPRTSYEQYF.

The chain carries TRBV19 and TRBJ1-1; 8 positions agree with TRBD1. Germline V lookup: CDR1 LNHDA, CDR2 SQIVND (reference sequence). This CDR3 spans 17 amino acids. Trimming at V came to 0 bases and at J to 0 bases, leaving 6 bases not matched to a gene. The CDR3 bases are TGTGCCAGTAGTATAGATCGGACAGGGAGCCTGAACACTGAAGCTTTCTTT. Translating it yields CASSIDRTGSLNTEAFF.

The rearrangement links TRBV7-3 to TRBJ2-1; D is unclear. Germline V lookup: CDR1 SGHTA, CDR2 FQGTGA. With 0 bases removed from V and 5 bases from J, the gap between germline ends came to 14 bases. The CDR3 has 16 amino acids. The CDR3 reads CASSLTRDQLDNEQFF. CDR3 sequence (DNA): TGTGCCAGCAGCTTAACCCGAGACCAATTAGACAATGAGCAGTTCTTC.

The V call is TRBV10-3, the J call TRBJ1-5; 8 nucleotides line up with TRBD1. J gave up 2 bases and V 9 bases, and 9 bases lay outside the gene matches. The CDR3 contains 15 residues. Germline loops: CDR1 ENHRY, CDR2 SYGVKD. This CDR3 reads CAMNRATGGNQPQHF. The CDR3 region has the DNA TGTGCCATGAATCGGGCGACAGGGGGCAATCAGCCCCAGCATTTT.

The rearrangement links TRBV28 to TRBJ1-6, with D unclear. Trimming pared 6 bases from V and 10 bases from J, leaving 22 bases between. There are 16 residues in the CDR3. Germline-derived CDR1 and CDR2 are MDHEN and SYDVKM. CDR3 loop: CASSSIPRSGGSPLHF. CDR3 coding DNA: TGTGCCAGCAGCTCTATTCCCCGCTCCGGCGGGTCACCCCTCCACTTT.

CDR3 sequence (DNA): TGTGCCAGCAGCTCGGGGTCTAGGTACGAGCAGTACTTC. It encodes CASSSGSRYEQYF. V gene TRBV7-9 combines with J gene TRBJ2-7, with D maybe TRBD2 (5 bases). V lost 4 bases to trimming and J lost 4 bases, with 11 bases between them. The germline CDR1 and CDR2 sequences are SEHNR and FQNEAQ (reference sequence). The CDR3 contains 13 residues.

This chain links TRBV5-5 with TRBJ2-5; 9 nucleotides align to TRBD2. The V segment lost 6 bases and the J segment 4 bases; nucleotides outside the gene matches: 13. The germline V gene encodes CDR1 SGHKS and CDR2 YYEKEE (reference sequence). The CDR3 has 16 amino acids. CDR3 region: CASNQGLAGRGETQYF. The CDR3 DNA reads as TGTGCCAGCAACCAGGGGCTAGCGGGACGAGGAGAGACCCAGTACTTC.

This chain uses TRBV4-1 with TRBJ1-1, with no clear D. CDR1 and CDR2 (germline): MGHRA, YSYEKL. This CDR3 has 11 amino acids. Trimming left V 3 bases short and J 2 bases short, with 1 base between. The CDR3 loop is CASSHNTEAFF. The CDR3 coding sequence is TGCGCCAGCAGCCATAACACTGAAGCTTTCTTT.

J is TRBJ1-1 and V is TRBV21-1. TRBV21-1 is noted as a pseudogene. The CDR3 totals 16 residues. The CDR3, as DNA: TGTGCCAGCAGCAAAGAAGGGGGGCGGGGTAACACTGAAGCTTTCTTT. It codes for CASSKEGGRGNTEAFF.

This clone was observed a few times. The rearrangement links TRBV7-3 to TRBJ1-1; 8 bases are shared with TRBD1. This CDR3 comprises 15 residues. Germline V gives CDR1 SGHTA, CDR2 FQGTGA. J lost 4 bases, V lost 5 bases, and 9 bases had no gene match. In DNA form, the CDR3 reads TGTGCCAGCAGCCCCGGACAGGGCATGAGCACTGAAGCTTTCTTT. Translating gives CASSPGQGMSTEAFF.

This chain uses TRBV6-1 with TRBJ1-2; TRBD1 agrees at 8 bases. Losses at the gene ends were 5 bases for V and 6 bases for J; bases not matched to a gene: 8. Germline CDR1 is MNHNS and CDR2 is SASEGT. The CDR3 spans 14 residues. The CDR3 nucleotides read TGTGCCAGCAGTAGACAGGGGAGGGGTGATGGCTACACCTTC. This encodes CASSRQGRGDGYTF.

The J gene is TRBJ1-5, the V gene TRBV27; D is unclear. Per the germline V gene, CDR1 is MNHEY and CDR2 is SMNVEV (reference sequence). This CDR3 comprises 14 residues. V was cut by 3 bases and J by 2 bases, with 8 bases left in between. The CDR3 DNA reads as TGTGCCAGCAGTTTCGGCCGGGGCAATCAGCCCCAGCATTTT. Protein sequence: CASSFGRGNQPQHF.

This clone appeared a single time. The chain recombines TRBV7-9 with TRBJ2-1; 12 nucleotides agree with TRBD2. The CDR3 is 16 amino acids. V trimming: 5 bases; J trimming: 8 bases; junction bases outside the gene matches: 10. Germline V gene lookup returns CDR1 SEHNR and CDR2 FQNEAQ (reference sequence). This chain's CDR3 is CASSLRLAGAFDEQFF. As DNA, the CDR3 is TGTGCCAGCAGCCTACGACTAGCGGGAGCTTTCGATGAGCAGTTCTTC. Variable domain in full (rest from reference TRBV7-9 and TRBJ2-1): DTGVSQNPRHKITKRGQNVTFRCDPISEHNRLYWYRQTLGQGPEFLTYFQNEAQLEKSRLLSDRFSAERPKGSFSTLEIQRTEQGDSAMYLCASSLRLAGAFDEQFFGPGTRLTVL.

V gene TRBV4-2 combines with J gene TRBJ2-1, with TRBD2 identical over 10 bases. J was trimmed by 7 bases and V by 4 bases; bases with no gene match: 7. The CDR3 has 15 amino acids. The germline gives CDR1 LGHNA, CDR2 YNFKEQ. The CDR3 spells CASSPLAGEGNEQFF. CDR3 nucleotide sequence: TGTGCCAGCAGCCCCCTAGCGGGAGAGGGTAATGAGCAGTTCTTC.

The gene calls are TRBV4-2 and TRBJ2-2; 12 bases are a match to TRBD1. V shed 5 bases and J 0 bases; nucleotides not matched to a gene: 13. There are 20 residues in the CDR3. Looked up from germline, CDR1 is LGHNA and CDR2 is YNFKEQ. The CDR3: CASSMGDRGPPFANTGELFF. Written as DNA, the CDR3 is TGTGCCAGCAGCATGGGGGACAGGGGGCCTCCGTTCGCGAACACCGGGGAGCTGTTTTTT.

V is TRBV5-1 and J is TRBJ2-7; 8 bases align to TRBD2. CDR3 length: 16 residues. Losses at the gene ends were 1 base for V and 4 bases for J; bases not matched to a gene: 10. The germline gives CDR1 SGHRS, CDR2 YFSETQ. CDR3 nucleotides: TGCGCCAGCAGCTTGCTTGCCAGCGGGAGATGGTACGAGCAGTACTTC. Amino acids: CASSLLASGRWYEQYF.

The chain employs TRBV7-6 and TRBJ1-1; a weak D match, TRBD1 (6 bases). Germline V CDR1 and CDR2: SGHVS, FNYEAQ. V was clipped by 5 bases and J by 2 bases, with 15 bases between them. The CDR3 is 15 amino acids. The CDR3 here is CASSPRGGPNTEAFF. Written as DNA, the CDR3 is TGTGCCAGCAGCCCAAGAGGGGGGCCAAACACTGAAGCTTTCTTT.

This rearrangement joins TRBV5-5 to TRBJ1-1; unclear D gene. This CDR3 region has 14 residues. CDR1 and CDR2 (germline): SGHKS, YYEKEE (reference sequence). V shed 4 bases and J shed 3 bases, with 13 bases lying between them. The CDR3 is CASSGFGGHTEAFF. CDR3 coding DNA: TGTGCCAGCAGCGGATTCGGTGGCCACACTGAAGCTTTCTTT.

The chain is built from TRBV28 and TRBJ2-1; the D gene is possibly TRBD1 (7 bases). Germline V gives CDR1 MDHEN, CDR2 SYDVKM. The CDR3 is 15 residues long. Trimming left V 3 bases short and J 9 bases short, with 18 bases between. CDR3 sequence: CASSLLVVQGGEQFF. For the CDR3, the DNA is TGTGCCAGCAGTTTGCTAGTAGTCCAGGGGGGTGAGCAGTTCTTC.

The rearrangement joins TRBV12-5 to TRBJ2-3, with TRBD1 matching 7 bases. V shed 7 bases, J shed 1 base, and the junction held 8 bases outside the gene matches. Looked up from germline, CDR1 is LGHNT and CDR2 is FRNRAP. The length of the CDR3 is 15 residues. The CDR3 region is CASAPRDRRTDTQYF. CDR3 DNA: TGTGCTAGTGCCCCAAGGGACAGACGCACAGATACGCAGTATTTT.

The V gene is TRBV28, the J gene TRBJ1-2; 9 bases map to TRBD1. Losses at the gene ends were 5 bases for V and 6 bases for J; bases not matched to a gene: 7. The germline V gene has CDR1 MDHEN and CDR2 SYDVKM. The CDR3 is 14 amino acids. For the CDR3, the DNA is TGTGCCAGCAGTACTGGGACAGGGATCCATGGCTACACCTTC. Encoded protein: CASSTGTGIHGYTF.

The CDR3 sequence: CASSLPRRDGSLANEQYF. DNA of the CDR3: TGTGCCAGCAGTTTACCGAGACGGGACGGATCACTGGCGAACGAGCAGTACTTC. The chain has TRBV27 and TRBJ2-7; tentatively, D is TRBD1 or TRBD2 (5 bases each). V dropped 2 bases and J dropped 5 bases, with 25 bases sitting between them. The CDR3 is 18 amino acids. Germline V gene lookup returns CDR1 MNHEY and CDR2 SMNVEV (reference sequence).